This T cell receptor beta chain is from a study of identical twins. Points from the study as a whole: Alpha sequences out of frame and shared by twins had excess low generation probability. The study found weaker excess twin sharing in beta out-of-frame sequences.

About this clonotype itself: Antigen unknown.

TCRdb analysed the 5' RACE reads with MiXCR anew, one entry per CDR3 protein. The sample lists some 900,000 distinct CDR3 sequences, around 12% occurring once. This CDR3 is built from 17 residues. CDR1 and CDR2 (germline): MGHRA, YSYEKL. V gave up 2 bases and J gave up 5 bases; unmatched junction bases: 12. These data were also filed under a second study, of yellow fever vaccine responses in identical twins.

Sequencing was done on a sample of PBMCs. The chain has TRBV4-1 and TRBJ2-3; the match to TRBD2 covers 8 bases. The origin of this receptor is a woman between 18 and 29 years old in good health. This CDR3 is CASSQPAAGAKRDTQYF. The CDR3 DNA reads TGCGCCAGCAGCCAACCGGCAGCGGGAGCAAAAAGAGATACGCAGTATTTT.